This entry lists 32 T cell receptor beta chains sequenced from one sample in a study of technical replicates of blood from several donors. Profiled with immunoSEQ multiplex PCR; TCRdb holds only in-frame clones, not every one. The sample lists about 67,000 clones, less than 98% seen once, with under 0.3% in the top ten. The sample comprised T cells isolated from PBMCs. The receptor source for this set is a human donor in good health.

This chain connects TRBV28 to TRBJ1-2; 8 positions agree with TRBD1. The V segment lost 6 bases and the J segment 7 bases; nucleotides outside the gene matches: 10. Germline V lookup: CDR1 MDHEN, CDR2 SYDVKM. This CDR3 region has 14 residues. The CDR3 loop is CASREDREVGGYTF. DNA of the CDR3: TGTGCCAGCAGGGAGGACAGGGAAGTGGGTGGCTACACCTTC.

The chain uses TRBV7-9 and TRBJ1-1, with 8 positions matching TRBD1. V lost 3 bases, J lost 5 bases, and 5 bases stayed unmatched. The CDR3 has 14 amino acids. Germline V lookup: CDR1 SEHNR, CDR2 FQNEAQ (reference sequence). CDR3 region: CASSLIQGVTEAFF. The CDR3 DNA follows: TGTGCCAGCAGCTTGATACAGGGGGTAACTGAAGCTTTCTTT.

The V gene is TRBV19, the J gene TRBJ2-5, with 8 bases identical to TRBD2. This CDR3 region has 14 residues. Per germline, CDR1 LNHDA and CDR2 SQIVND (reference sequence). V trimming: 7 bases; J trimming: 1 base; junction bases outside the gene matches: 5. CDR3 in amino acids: CASMGGRPQETQYF. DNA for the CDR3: TGTGCCAGTATGGGCGGGAGGCCCCAAGAGACCCAGTACTTC.

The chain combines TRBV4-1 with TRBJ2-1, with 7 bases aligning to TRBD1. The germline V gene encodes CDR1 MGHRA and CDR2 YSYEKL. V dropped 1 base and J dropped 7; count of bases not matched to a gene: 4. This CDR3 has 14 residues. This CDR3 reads CASSQGQGFNEQFF. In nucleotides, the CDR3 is TGCGCCAGCAGCCAAGGACAGGGTTTTAATGAGCAGTTCTTC.

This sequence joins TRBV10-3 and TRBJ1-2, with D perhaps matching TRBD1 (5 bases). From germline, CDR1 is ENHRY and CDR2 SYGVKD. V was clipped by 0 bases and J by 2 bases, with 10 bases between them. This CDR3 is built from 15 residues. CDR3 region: CAISESKQANYGYTF. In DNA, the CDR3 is TGTGCCATCAGTGAGTCGAAACAGGCGAACTATGGCTACACCTTC.

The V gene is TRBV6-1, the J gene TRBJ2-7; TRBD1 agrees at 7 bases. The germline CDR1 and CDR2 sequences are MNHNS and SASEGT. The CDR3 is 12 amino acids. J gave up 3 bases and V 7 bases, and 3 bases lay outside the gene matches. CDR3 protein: CASKGTVYEQYF. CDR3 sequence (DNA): TGTGCCAGCAAGGGGACAGTCTACGAGCAGTACTTC.

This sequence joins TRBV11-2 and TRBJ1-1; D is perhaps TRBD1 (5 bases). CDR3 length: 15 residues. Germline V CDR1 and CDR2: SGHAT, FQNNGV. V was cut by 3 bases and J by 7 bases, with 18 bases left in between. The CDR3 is CASSFPTDLYGEAFF. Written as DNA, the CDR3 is TGTGCCAGCAGCTTCCCGACAGATCTGTACGGTGAAGCTTTCTTT. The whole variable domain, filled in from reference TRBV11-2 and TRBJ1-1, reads EAGVAQSPRYKIIEKRQSVAFWCNPISGHATLYWYQQILGQGPKLLIQFQNNGVVDDSQLPKDRFSAERLKGVDSTLKIQPAKLEDSAVYLCASSFPTDLYGEAFFGQGTRLTVV.

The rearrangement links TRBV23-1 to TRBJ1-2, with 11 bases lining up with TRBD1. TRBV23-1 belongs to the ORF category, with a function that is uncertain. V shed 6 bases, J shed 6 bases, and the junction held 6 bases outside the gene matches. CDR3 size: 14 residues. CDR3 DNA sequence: TGCGCCAGCAGAGGGGACAGGGGGGAGGATGGCTACACCTTC. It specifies CASRGDRGEDGYTF.

The CDR3 is CASGTGTYEQYF. In DNA, the CDR3 is TGTGCCAGCGGGACAGGGACCTACGAGCAGTACTTC. The chain links TRBV25-1 to TRBJ2-7; 9 bases are a match to TRBD1. CDR3 length: 12 residues. Germline CDR1 reads MGHDK; CDR2 reads SYGVNS. After removal of 8 bases from V and 2 bases from J, the junction contained 1 base not matched to a gene.

In nucleotides, the CDR3 is TGTGCCAGCAGCATGAGGACAGTAGGCGGGGAGCTGTTTTTT. As protein: CASSMRTVGGELFF. V gene TRBV11-1 combines with J gene TRBJ2-2, with D perhaps matching TRBD1 (6 bases). There are 14 residues in the CDR3. Trimming removed 5 bases from V and 7 bases from J, with 14 bases in between. Germline loops: CDR1 SGHAT, CDR2 FQDESV (reference sequence).

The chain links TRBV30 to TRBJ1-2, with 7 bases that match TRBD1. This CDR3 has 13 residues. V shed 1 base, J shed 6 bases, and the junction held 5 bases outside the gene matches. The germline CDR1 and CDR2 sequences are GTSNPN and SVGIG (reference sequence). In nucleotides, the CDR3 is TGTGCCTGGAGTGGAACAGGGGAAAATGGCTACACCTTC. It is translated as CAWSGTGENGYTF.

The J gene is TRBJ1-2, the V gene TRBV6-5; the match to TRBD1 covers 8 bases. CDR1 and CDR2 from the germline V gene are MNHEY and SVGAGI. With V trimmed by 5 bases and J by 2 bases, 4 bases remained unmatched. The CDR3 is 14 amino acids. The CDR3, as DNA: TGTGCCAGCAGTAGGGACAGGCTCAACTATGGCTACACCTTC. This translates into CASSRDRLNYGYTF.

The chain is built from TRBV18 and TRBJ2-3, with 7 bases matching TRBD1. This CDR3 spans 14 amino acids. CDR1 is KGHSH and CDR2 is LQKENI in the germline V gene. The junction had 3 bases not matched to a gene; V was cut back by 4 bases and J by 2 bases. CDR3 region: CASSQGQDTDTQYF. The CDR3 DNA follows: TGTGCCAGCTCACAAGGACAGGACACAGATACGCAGTATTTT.

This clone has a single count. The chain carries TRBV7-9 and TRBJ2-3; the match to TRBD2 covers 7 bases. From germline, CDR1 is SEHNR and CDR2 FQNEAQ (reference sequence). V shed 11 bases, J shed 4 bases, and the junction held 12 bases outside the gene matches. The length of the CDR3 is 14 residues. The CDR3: CAGLRRERSDTQYF. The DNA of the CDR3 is TGTGCCGGTTTGAGGCGGGAGAGGTCAGATACGCAGTATTTT.

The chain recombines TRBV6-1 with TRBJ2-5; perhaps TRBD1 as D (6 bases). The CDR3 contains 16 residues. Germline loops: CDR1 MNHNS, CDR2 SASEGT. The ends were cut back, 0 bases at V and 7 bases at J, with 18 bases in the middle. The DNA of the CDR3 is TGTGCCAGCAGTGAAGCCGCACACACAGGGATGGGGACCCAGTACTTC. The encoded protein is CASSEAAHTGMGTQYF.

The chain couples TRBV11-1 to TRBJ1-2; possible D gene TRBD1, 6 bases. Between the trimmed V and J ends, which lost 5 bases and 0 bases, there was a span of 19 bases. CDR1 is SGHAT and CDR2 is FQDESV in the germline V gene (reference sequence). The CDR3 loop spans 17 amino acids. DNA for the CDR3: TGTGCCAGCAGCGAAGATTTCAGGGGCTGTGCTAACTATGGCTACACCTTC. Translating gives CASSEDFRGCANYGYTF.

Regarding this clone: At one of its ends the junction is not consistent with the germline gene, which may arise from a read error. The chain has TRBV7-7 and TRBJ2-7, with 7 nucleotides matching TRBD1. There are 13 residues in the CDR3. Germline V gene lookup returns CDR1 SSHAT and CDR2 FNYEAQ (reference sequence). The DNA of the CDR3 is TGTGCTAGCAGCTTAGGTCAGGGGGACGAGCAGTACTTC. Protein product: CASSLGQGDEQYF. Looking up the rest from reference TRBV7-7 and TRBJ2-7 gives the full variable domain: GAGVSQSPRYKVTKRGQDVTLRCDPISSHATLYWYQQALGQGPEFLTYFNYEAQPDKSGLPSDRFSAERPEGSISTLTIQRTEQRDSAMYRCASSLGQGDEQYFGPGTRLTVT.

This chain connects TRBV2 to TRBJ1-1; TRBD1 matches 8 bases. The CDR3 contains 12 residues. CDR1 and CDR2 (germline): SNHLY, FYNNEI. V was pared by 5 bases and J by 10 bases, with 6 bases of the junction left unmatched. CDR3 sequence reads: CASSRDRFIAFF. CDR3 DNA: TGTGCCAGCAGTAGGGACAGGTTCATAGCTTTCTTT.

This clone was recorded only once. The CDR3 DNA reads as TGTGCCAGAGAGGCAGCGAACACCGGGGAGCTGTTTTTT. As protein: CAREAANTGELFF. The chain links TRBV2 to TRBJ2-2; no firm D call. The CDR3 sequence is 13 residues long. Germline loops: CDR1 SNHLY, CDR2 FYNNEI. V dropped 9 bases and J dropped 0 bases, with 8 bases sitting between them.

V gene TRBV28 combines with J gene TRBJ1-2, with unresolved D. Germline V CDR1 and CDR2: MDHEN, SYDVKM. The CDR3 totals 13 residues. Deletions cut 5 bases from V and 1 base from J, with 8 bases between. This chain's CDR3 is CASSVPGNYGYTF. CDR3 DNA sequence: TGTGCCAGCAGTGTCCCGGGTAACTATGGCTACACCTTC.

The CDR3 here is CASSVRDRSTDTQYF. Written as DNA, the CDR3 is TGTGCCAGCAGCGTCCGGGACAGAAGCACAGATACGCAGTATTTT. The chain combines TRBV7-6 with TRBJ2-3; 7 bases align to TRBD1. Germline V lookup: CDR1 SGHVS, CDR2 FNYEAQ. This CDR3 contains 15 residues. With 5 bases clipped from V and 0 bases from J, the junction kept 5 bases outside the gene matches. The entire variable domain, with the rest obtained from reference TRBV7-6 and TRBJ2-3, is as follows: GAGVSQSPRYKVTKRGQDVALRCDPISGHVSLYWYRQALGQGPEFLTYFNYEAQQDKSGLPNDRFSAERPEGSISTLTIQRTEQRDSAMYRCASSVRDRSTDTQYFGPGTRLTVL.

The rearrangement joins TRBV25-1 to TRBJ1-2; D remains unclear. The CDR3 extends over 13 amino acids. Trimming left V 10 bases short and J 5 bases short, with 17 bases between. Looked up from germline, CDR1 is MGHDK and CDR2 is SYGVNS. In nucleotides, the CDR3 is TGTGCCACCGTAACAGCCGGCGGGTATGGCTACACCTTC. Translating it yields CATVTAGGYGYTF.

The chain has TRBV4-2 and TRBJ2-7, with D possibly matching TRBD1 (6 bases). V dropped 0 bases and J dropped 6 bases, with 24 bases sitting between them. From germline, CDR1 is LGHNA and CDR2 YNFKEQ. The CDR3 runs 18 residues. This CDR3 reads CASSQEIKFTGTTAEQYF. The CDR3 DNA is TGTGCCAGCAGCCAAGAAATTAAGTTCACCGGGACAACTGCCGAGCAGTACTTC.

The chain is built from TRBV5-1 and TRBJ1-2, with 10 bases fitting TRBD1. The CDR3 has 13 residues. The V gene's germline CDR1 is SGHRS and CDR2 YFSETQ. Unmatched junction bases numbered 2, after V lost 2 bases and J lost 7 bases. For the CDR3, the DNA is TGCGCCAGCAGCTTCGGGACAGGGGCTGGCTACACCTTC. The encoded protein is CASSFGTGAGYTF.

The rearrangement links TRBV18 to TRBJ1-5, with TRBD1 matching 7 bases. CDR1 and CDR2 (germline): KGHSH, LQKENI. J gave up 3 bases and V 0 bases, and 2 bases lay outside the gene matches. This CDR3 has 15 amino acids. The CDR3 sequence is CASSPPDRANQPQHF. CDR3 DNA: TGTGCCAGCTCACCACCTGACAGGGCCAATCAGCCCCAGCATTTT.

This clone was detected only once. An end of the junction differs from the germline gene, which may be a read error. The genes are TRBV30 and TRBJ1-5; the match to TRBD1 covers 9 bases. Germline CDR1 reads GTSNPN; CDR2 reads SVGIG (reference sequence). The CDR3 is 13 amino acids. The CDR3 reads CAYGTGLGQTQHF. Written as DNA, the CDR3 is TGTGCCTATGGGACAGGGTTGGGTCAGACCCAGCATTTT. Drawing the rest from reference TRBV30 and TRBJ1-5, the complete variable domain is SQTIHQWPATLVQPVGSPLSLECTVEGTSNPNLYWYRQAAGRGLQLLFYSVGIGQISSEVPQNLSASRPQDRQFILSSKKLLLSDSGFYLCAYGTGLGQTQHFGDGTRLSIL.

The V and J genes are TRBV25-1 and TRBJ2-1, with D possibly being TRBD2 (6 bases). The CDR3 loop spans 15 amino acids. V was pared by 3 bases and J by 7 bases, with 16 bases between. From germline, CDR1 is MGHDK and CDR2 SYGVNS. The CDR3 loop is CASSEVGGDPNEQFF. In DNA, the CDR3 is TGTGCCAGCAGTGAGGTAGGCGGGGATCCGAATGAGCAGTTCTTC.

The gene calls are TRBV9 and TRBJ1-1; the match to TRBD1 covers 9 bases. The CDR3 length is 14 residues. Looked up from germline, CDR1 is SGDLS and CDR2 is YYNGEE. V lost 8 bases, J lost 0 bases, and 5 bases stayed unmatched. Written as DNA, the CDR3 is TGTGCCAGTACTACAGGGGGCTTGAACACTGAAGCTTTCTTT. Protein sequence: CASTTGGLNTEAFF.

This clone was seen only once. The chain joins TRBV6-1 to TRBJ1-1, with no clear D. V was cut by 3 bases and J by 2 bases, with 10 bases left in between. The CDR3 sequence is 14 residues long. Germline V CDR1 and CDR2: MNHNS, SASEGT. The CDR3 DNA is TGTGCCAGCAGTGATTCTCGGGAAAACACTGAAGCTTTCTTT. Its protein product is CASSDSRENTEAFF.

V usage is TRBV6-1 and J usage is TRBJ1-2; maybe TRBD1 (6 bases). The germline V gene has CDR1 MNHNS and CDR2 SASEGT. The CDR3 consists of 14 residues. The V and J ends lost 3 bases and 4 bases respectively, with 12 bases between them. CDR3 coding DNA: TGTGCCAGCAGTGAGACCGGGACACCCTATGGCTACACCTTC. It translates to CASSETGTPYGYTF.

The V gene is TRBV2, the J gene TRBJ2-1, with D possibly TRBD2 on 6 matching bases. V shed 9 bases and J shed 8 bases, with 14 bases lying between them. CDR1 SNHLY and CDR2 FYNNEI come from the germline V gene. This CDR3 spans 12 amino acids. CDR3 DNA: TGTGCCAGTAGTCCGGGGGATGATGAGCAGTTCTTC. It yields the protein CASSPGDDEQFF.

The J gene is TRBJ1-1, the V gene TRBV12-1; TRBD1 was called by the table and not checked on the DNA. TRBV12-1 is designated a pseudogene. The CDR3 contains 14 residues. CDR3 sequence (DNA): TGTGCCAGCAGCTACCAGGGGATGAACACTGAAGCTTTCTTT. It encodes CASSYQGMNTEAFF.